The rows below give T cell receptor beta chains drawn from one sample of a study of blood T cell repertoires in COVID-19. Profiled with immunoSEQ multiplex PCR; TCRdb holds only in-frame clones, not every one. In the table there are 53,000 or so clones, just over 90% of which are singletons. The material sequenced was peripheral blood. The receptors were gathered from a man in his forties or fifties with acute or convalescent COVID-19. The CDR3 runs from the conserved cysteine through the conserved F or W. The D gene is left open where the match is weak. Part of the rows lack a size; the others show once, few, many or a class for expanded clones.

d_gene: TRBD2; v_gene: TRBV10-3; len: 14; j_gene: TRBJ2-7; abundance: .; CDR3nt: TGTGCCACCCAAGCGATAGCGGGAGGCTACGAGCAGTACTTC; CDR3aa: CATQAIAGGYEQYF
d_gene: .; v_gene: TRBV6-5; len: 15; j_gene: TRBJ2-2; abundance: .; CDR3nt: TGTGCCAGCAGTTACGTGCACGCCCGGACCGGGGAGCTGTTTTTT; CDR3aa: CASSYVHARTGELFF
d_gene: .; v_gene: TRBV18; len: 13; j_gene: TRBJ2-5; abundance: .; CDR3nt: TGTGCCAGCTCACCACCCAGAGGGGAGACCCAGTACTTC; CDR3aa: CASSPPRGETQYF
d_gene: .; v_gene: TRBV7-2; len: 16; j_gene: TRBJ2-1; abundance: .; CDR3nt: TGTGCCAGCAGCTTTAGCAGGGGTATCGGGACAATTGAGCAGTTCTTC; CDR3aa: CASSFSRGIGTIEQFF
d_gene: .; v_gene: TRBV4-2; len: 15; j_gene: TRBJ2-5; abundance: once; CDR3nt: TGTGCCAGCAGCCAAGCGAATCGGGAGTTAGAGACCCAGTACTTC; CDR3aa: CASSQANRELETQYF
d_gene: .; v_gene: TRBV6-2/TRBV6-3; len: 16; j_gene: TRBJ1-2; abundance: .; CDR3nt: TGTGCCAGCAGTGACCCGGGAGGGGCCGCTAACTATGGCTACACCTTC; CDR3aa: CASSDPGGAANYGYTF
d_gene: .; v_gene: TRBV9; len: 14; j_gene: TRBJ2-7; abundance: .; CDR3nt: TGTGCCAGCAGCTCCAGGGAGGAGGGCTACGAGCAGTACTTC; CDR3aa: CASSSREEGYEQYF
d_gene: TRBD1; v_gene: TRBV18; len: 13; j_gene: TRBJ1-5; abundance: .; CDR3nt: TGTGCCAGCTCCTGGGACAGGGCTCAGCCCCAGCATTTT; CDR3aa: CASSWDRAQPQHF
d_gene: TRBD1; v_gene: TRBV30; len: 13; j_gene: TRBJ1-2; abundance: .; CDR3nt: TGTGCCTGGAGTTTGGGACAGGGCCGTGGCTACACCTTC; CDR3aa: CAWSLGQGRGYTF
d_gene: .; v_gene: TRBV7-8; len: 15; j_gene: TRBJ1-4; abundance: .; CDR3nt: TGTGCCAGCAGCCCCCAGGGGTCCTCGTTCGAAAAACTGTTTTTT; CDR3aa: CASSPQGSSFEKLFF
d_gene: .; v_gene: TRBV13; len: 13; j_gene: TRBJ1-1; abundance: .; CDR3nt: TGTGCCAGCAGCTTATCAATGAACACTGAAGCTTTCTTT; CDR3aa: CASSLSMNTEAFF
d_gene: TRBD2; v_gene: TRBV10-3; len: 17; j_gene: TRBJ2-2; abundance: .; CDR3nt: TGTGCCATCGGGGGACTAGCGGGAGGCGCGAACACCGGGGAGCTGTTTTTT; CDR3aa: CAIGGLAGGANTGELFF
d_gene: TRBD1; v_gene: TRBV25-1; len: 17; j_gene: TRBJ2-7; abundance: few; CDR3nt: TGTGCCAGCAGCTACAAAAACCCGGGACAGGGAAGTTGGGAGCAGTACTTC; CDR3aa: CASSYKNPGQGSWEQYF
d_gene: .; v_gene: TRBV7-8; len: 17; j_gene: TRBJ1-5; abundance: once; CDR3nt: TGTGCCAGCAGCTTTAAAAGAGGAGCAACTAGCAATCAGCCCCAGCATTTT; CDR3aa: CASSFKRGATSNQPQHF
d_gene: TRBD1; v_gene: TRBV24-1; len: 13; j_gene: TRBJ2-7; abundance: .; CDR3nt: TGTGCCACCAGTGATGACAGGGTTAACGAGCAGTACTTC; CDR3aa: CATSDDRVNEQYF
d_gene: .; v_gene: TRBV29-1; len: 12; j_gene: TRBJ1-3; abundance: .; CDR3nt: TGCAGCGTTGGAACATCTGGAAACACCATATATTTT; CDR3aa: CSVGTSGNTIYF
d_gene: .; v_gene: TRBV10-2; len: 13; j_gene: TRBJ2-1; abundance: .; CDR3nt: TGCGCCAGCAGTAGGCGGGATTACAATGAGCAGTTCTTC; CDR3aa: CASSRRDYNEQFF
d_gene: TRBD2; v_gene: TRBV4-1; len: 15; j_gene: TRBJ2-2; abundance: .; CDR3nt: TGCGCCAGCAGCGAGGGGAGGGGCAGGGACGGGGAGCTGTTTTTT; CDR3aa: CASSEGRGRDGELFF
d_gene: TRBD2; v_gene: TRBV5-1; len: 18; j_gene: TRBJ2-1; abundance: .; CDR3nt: TGCGCCAGCAGCTTGGGACTAGCGGGAGTTCCGAACTACAATGAGCAGTTCTTC; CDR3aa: CASSLGLAGVPNYNEQFF
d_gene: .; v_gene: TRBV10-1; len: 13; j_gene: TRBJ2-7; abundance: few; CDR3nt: TGCGCCAGCGGCGACGGACTGTCCTACGAGCAGTACTTC; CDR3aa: CASGDGLSYEQYF
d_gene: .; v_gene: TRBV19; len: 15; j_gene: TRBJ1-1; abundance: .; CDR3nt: TGTGCCAGTAGTAGAGTCGGGGGGCTTGTCACTGAAGCTTTCTTT; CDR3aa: CASSRVGGLVTEAFF
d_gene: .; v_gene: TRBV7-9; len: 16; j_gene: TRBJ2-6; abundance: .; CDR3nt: TGTGCCAGCAGCTTAGTTGCGGGGACTGGGGCCAACGTCCTGACTTTC; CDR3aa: CASSLVAGTGANVLTF
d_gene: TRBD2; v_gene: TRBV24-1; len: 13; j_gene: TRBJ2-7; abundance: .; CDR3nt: TGTGCCACCAGTAGAAGCGGGAGTTCCGAGCAGTACTTC; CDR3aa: CATSRSGSSEQYF
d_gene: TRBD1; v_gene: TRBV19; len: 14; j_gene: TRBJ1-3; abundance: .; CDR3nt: TGTGCCAGTAGTGAACAGGGGGAACGAAACACCATATATTTT; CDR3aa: CASSEQGERNTIYF
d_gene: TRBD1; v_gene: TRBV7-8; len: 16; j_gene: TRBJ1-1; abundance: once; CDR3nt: TGTGCCAGCAGCCGTAGGACAGGGGGCGCATCCACTGAAGCTTTCTTT; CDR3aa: CASSRRTGGASTEAFF
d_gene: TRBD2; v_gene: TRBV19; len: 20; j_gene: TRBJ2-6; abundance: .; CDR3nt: TGTGCCAGTAGTTCCCGCCGGGGCGGCGGGAGGGCCCCGGGGGCCAACGTCCTGACTTTC; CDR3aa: CASSSRRGGGRAPGANVLTF
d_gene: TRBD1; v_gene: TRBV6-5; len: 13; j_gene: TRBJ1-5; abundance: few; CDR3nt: TGTGCCAGCAGGGGACAGGGGAGTCAGCCCCAGCATTTT; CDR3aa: CASRGQGSQPQHF
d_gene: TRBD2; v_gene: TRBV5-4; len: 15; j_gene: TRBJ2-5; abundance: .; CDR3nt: TGTGCCAGCAGCTTAACTAGCGGAGGCCAAGAGACCCAGTACTTC; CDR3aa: CASSLTSGGQETQYF
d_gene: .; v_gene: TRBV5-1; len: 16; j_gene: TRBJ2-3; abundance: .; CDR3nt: TGCGCCAGCACCCGGGACCCACTTGGGGGGACAGATACGCAGTATTTT; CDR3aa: CASTRDPLGGTDTQYF
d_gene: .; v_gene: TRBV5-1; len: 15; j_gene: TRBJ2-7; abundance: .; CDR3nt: TGCGCCAGCAGCCTGACGACAGCCGAAAGCTACGAGCAGTACTTC; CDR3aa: CASSLTTAESYEQYF
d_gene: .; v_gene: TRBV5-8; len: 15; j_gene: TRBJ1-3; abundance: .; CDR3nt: TGTGCCAGCAGACCGAGAGGTTCCTCTGGAAACACCATATATTTT; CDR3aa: CASRPRGSSGNTIYF
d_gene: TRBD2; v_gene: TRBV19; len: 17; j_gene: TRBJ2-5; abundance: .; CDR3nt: TGTGCCAGTAGTCCCTGGACTAGCGGGCTCCCACAAGAGACCCAGTACTTC; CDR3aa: CASSPWTSGLPQETQYF
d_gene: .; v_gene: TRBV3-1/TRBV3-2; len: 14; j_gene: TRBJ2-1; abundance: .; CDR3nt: TGTGCCAGCAGCCCGCGGGTCGCCTACAATGAGCAGTTCTTC; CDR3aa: CASSPRVAYNEQFF
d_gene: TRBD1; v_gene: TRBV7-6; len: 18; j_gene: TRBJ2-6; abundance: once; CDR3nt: TGTGCCAGCAGCTCATGGACAGGGGGGATCTCTGGGGCCAACGTCCTGACTTTC; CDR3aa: CASSSWTGGISGANVLTF
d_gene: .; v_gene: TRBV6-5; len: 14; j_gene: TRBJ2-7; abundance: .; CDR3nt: TGTGCCAGCAAAGCGGACGCTTGGGGTTACGAGCAGTACTTC; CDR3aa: CASKADAWGYEQYF
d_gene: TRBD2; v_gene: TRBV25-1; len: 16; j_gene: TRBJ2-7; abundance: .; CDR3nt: TGTGCCAGCAGTAGAAGCGGGACTAGCGGGAGTCACGAGCAGTACTTC; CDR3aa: CASSRSGTSGSHEQYF
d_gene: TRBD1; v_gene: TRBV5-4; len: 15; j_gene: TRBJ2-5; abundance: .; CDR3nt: TGTGCCAGCAGCTTGGGGGACAGGGCCGGCGAGACCCAGTACTTC; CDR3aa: CASSLGDRAGETQYF
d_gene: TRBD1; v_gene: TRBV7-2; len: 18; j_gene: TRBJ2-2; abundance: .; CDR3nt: TGTGCCAGCAGCTCAACCAGACAGGGGGCGGCGAACACCGGGGAGCTGTTTTTT; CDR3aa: CASSSTRQGAANTGELFF
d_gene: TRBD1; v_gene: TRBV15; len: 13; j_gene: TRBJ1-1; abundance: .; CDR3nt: TGTGCCACCAGCCGGGACAGTTACACTGAAGCTTTCTTT; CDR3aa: CATSRDSYTEAFF
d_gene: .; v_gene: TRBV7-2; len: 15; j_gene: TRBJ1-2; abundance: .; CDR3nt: TGTGCCAGCAGCTTAGGATCGGCAGGGAACTATGGCTACACCTTC; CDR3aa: CASSLGSAGNYGYTF
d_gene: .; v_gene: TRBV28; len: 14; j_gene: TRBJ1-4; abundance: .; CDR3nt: TGTGCCAGCAGTTTATCTGGAGGGAGGGAAAAACTGTTTTTT; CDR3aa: CASSLSGGREKLFF
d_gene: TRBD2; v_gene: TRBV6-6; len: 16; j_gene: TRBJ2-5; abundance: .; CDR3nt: TGTGCCAGCAGCCAACTAGCGGGGGGGGGACTGGAGACCCAGTACTTC; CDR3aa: CASSQLAGGGLETQYF
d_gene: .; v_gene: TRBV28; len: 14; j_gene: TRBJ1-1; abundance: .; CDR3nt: TGTGCCAGCAGTTCACAAGGGGGAGGGGCTGAAGCTTTCTTT; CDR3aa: CASSSQGGGAEAFF
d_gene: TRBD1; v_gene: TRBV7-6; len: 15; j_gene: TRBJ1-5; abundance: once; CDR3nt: TGTGCCAGCAGCTCGACGGACAGGGTGACTCAGCCCCAGCATTTT; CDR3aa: CASSSTDRVTQPQHF
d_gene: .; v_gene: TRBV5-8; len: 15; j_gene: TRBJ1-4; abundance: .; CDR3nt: TGTGCCAGCAGCCCCAGGGGCCAGGCCGATGAAAAACTGTTTTTT; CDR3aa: CASSPRGQADEKLFF
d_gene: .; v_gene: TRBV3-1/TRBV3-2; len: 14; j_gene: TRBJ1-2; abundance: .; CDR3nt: TGTGCCAGCAGCCAAGGAAAGGGGGTCTACGGCTACACCTTC; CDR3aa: CASSQGKGVYGYTF
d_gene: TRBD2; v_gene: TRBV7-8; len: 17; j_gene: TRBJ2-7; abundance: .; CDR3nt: TGTGCCAGCAGCCAATCGGCGGGACTAGCGGGAGTAGACGAGCAGTACTTC; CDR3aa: CASSQSAGLAGVDEQYF
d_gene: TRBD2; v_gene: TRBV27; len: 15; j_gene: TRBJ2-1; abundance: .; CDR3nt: TGTGCCAGCAGTTCGGGACTAGCGCCCTACAATGAGCAGTTCTTC; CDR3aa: CASSSGLAPYNEQFF